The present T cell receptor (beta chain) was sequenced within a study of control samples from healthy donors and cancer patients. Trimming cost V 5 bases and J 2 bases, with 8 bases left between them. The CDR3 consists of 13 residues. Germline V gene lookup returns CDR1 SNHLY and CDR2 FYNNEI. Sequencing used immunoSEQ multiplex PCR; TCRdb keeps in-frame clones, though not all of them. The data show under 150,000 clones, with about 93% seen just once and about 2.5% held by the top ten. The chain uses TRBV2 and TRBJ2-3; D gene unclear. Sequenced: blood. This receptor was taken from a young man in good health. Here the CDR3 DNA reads TGTGCCAGCAGTCGACGGTTCACAGATACGCAGTATTTT. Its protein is CASSRRFTDTQYF.